The present TCR beta chain was sequenced within a study of stem cell transplantation in POMP-related autoinflammatory disease. The overall study: Impaired MHC class I-dependent CD8+ differentiation was hypothesized from defective thymoproteasomes. Pre-transplant patients had naive-skewed CD4+ T cells and few CD8+ T cells.

This clone has a single count. The antigen is not known. Study-wide results and caveats: Patients with PRAID showed a restricted number of unique TRB V-J gene pairings.

The protocol was immunoSEQ multiplex PCR, while the TCRdb copy is restricted to in-frame clones and leaves out a portion. Of about 68,000 clones listed, roughly 93% are singletons. The junction had 7 bases not matched to a gene; V was cut back by 6 bases and J by 5 bases. The CDR3 is 15 residues long. Germline V gene data show CDR1 as WSHSY and CDR2 as SAAADI. V usage is TRBV10-2 and J usage is TRBJ1-6; 7 bases match TRBD1. The sequencing here drew on CD4+ T cells from PBMCs, taken after stem cell transplantation. The TCR sequence derives from a human patient with POMP-related autoinflammation and immune dysregulation (PRAID). Some T cells may be the graft donor's. CDR3 region: CASRTGTADNSPLHF. The CDR3 bases are TGCGCCAGCAGAACCGGGACAGCCGATAATTCACCCCTCCACTTT.